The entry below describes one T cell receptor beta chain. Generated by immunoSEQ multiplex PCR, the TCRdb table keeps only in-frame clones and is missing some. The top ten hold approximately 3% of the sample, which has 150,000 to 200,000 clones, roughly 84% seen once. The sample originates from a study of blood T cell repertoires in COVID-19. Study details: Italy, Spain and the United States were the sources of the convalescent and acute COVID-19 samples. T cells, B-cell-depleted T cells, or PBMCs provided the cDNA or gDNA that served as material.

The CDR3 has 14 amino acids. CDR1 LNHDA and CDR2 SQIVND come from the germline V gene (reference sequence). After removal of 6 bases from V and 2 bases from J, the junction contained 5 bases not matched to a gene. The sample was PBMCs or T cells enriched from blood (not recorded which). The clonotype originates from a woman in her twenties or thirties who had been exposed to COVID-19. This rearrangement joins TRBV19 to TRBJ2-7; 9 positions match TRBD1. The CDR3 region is CASSRTGVTYEQYF. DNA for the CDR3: TGTGCCAGTAGCAGGACAGGGGTCACCTACGAGCAGTACTTC.